Following are 23 T cell receptor beta chains from one sample sequenced in a study of cytomegalovirus exposure and HLA in healthy donors. 60 Vbeta and 13 Jbeta primers were used in PCR. Sequencing used immunoSEQ multiplex PCR; TCRdb keeps in-frame clones, though not all of them. The profile covers approximately 190,000 clones, with around four fifths appearing a single time and 2.6% taken by the ten largest. Sample: PBMCs. All receptors derive from a woman aged 50 to 65 in good health and CMV-seropositive.

V and J are TRBV28 and TRBJ1-2; possibly TRBD1 for D (5 bases). V gave up 4 bases and J gave up 2 bases, with 11 bases separating them. Germline V lookup: CDR1 MDHEN, CDR2 SYDVKM. This CDR3 is 14 amino acids long. CDR3: CASSSEGLNYGYTF. The CDR3 bases are TGTGCCAGCAGTTCGGAGGGGCTCAACTATGGCTACACCTTC.

As regards this clone: One junction end disagrees with the germline gene, perhaps due to a read error. The sample contains more than one DNA sequence encoding this CDR3. The chain carries TRBV11-2 and TRBJ1-6; unclear D gene. The CDR3 length is 13 residues. CDR1 is SGHAT, CDR2 FQNNGV, per germline. CDR3 nucleotides: TGTGCAAGCAGCTTATCGGTGAATTCACCCCTCCACTTT. It encodes CASSLSVNSPLHF.

The chain employs TRBV6-5 and TRBJ1-2, with TRBD1 matching 7 bases. This CDR3 has 15 residues. Germline CDR1 and CDR2: MNHEY and SVGAGI. V was clipped by 0 bases and J by 2 bases; unmatched bases: 3. CDR3 sequence: CASSYSRQGNYGYTF. As DNA, the CDR3 is TGTGCCAGCAGTTACTCCCGACAGGGCAACTATGGCTACACCTTC.

This clone has a single count. The chain joins TRBV7-9 to TRBJ1-5, with D perhaps matching TRBD1 (6 bases). V was shortened by 5 bases and J by 6 bases, with 20 bases between the two germline ends. Germline CDR1 SEHNR, CDR2 FQNEAQ (reference sequence). There are 16 residues in the CDR3. Here the CDR3 reads CASSSFGAGGLQPQHF. CDR3 DNA sequence: TGTGCCAGCAGCAGTTTTGGGGCGGGGGGCCTTCAGCCCCAGCATTTT.

The chain recombines TRBV5-1 with TRBJ2-5; 8 bases are shared with TRBD2. This CDR3 has 15 residues. The J segment lost 3 bases and the V segment lost 3 bases, leaving 7 bases of the junction unmatched. The germline gives CDR1 SGHRS, CDR2 YFSETQ. DNA for the CDR3: TGCGCCAGCAGCTCGACCTCGCGGGGGGAAGAGACCCAGTACTTC. This translates into CASSSTSRGEETQYF.

The rearrangement uses TRBV2 and TRBJ2-5; D is unclear. Trimming stripped 4 bases from V and 2 bases from J, with 14 bases between. This CDR3 is built from 15 residues. Germline V gene sequence: CDR1 SNHLY, CDR2 FYNNEI. The CDR3 DNA reads as TGTGCCAGCAGTGGAAGCCCGGAGCCACAAGAGACCCAGTACTTC. It translates to CASSGSPEPQETQYF.

The V gene is TRBV19, the J gene TRBJ1-1; maybe TRBD1 (5 bases). The CDR3 is 16 amino acids. CDR1 and CDR2 from the germline V gene are LNHDA and SQIVND (reference sequence). The V gene lost 3 bases and the J gene lost 4 bases, with 18 bases spanning the gap. CDR3 nucleotides: TGTGCCAGTAGTATGCAGGGTAATGTGGTAGGCACTGAAGCTTTCTTT. Its protein is CASSMQGNVVGTEAFF.

The rearrangement joins TRBV9 to TRBJ2-7, with D possibly TRBD1 on 5 matching bases. The CDR3 covers 15 residues. Germline loops: CDR1 SGDLS, CDR2 YYNGEE. Trimming stripped 0 bases from V and 2 bases from J, with 12 bases between. Written as DNA, the CDR3 is TGTGCCAGCAGCGTAGGTCAGGGATCCCCCTACGAGCAGTACTTC. Amino acid sequence: CASSVGQGSPYEQYF.

The V gene is TRBV7-2, the J gene TRBJ2-7, with D hard to call. The CDR3 loop spans 16 amino acids. Trimming stripped 3 bases from V and 2 bases from J, with 17 bases between. The germline CDR1 and CDR2 sequences are SGHTA and FQGNSA. CDR3 in amino acids: CASSFSLAERPYEQYF. The DNA of the CDR3 is TGTGCCAGCAGCTTTAGTTTGGCGGAGAGACCCTACGAGCAGTACTTC.

The chain has TRBV6-1 and TRBJ2-5; 9 bases map to TRBD2. CDR1 and CDR2 from the germline V gene are MNHNS and SASEGT. The length of the CDR3 is 14 residues. Trimming removed 1 base from V and 7 bases from J; junction bases left unmatched: 4. CDR3 DNA sequence: TGTGCCAGCAGTGAAGGGACTAGCGTGGCGACCCAGTACTTC. Translating it yields CASSEGTSVATQYF.

The chain combines TRBV7-9 with TRBJ2-1; TRBD1 agrees at 7 bases. Germline CDR1 and CDR2: SEHNR and FQNEAQ (reference sequence). The J segment lost 6 bases and the V segment lost 4 bases, leaving 6 bases of the junction unmatched. The CDR3 has 14 amino acids. Written as DNA, the CDR3 is TGTGCCAGCAGCTGGGACAGCAAGGGCAATGAGCAGTTCTTC. Its protein is CASSWDSKGNEQFF.

The chain recombines TRBV6-1 with TRBJ1-1, with 8 bases identical to TRBD1. From germline, CDR1 is MNHNS and CDR2 SASEGT. The CDR3 loop spans 14 amino acids. The junction had 7 bases not matched to a gene; V was cut back by 5 bases and J by 5 bases. CDR3 region: CASSSDRGQTEAFF. The CDR3 nucleotides read TGTGCCAGCAGTTCCGACAGGGGCCAAACTGAAGCTTTCTTT.

The chain is built from TRBV29-1 and TRBJ2-4, with TRBD1 matching over 7 bases. Looked up from germline, CDR1 is SQVTM and CDR2 is ANQGSEA. The CDR3 length is 12 residues. Trimming took 6 bases from V and 7 from J; bases not matched to a gene: 6. In DNA, the CDR3 is TGCAGCGTCGGAGGACAGGAGAACATTCAGTACTTC. Protein: CSVGGQENIQYF.

The chain carries TRBV11-2 and TRBJ2-7; D is possibly TRBD1 (6 bases). This CDR3 region has 15 residues. The ends were cut back, 7 bases at V and 1 base at J, with 17 bases in the middle. Germline V gene sequence: CDR1 SGHAT, CDR2 FQNNGV. The DNA of the CDR3 is TGTGCCAGCACCTCACTGGGGGACACATCCTACGAGCAGTACTTC. This gives the protein CASTSLGDTSYEQYF.

Written as DNA, the CDR3 is TGTGCCAGCAGTACTCAGCGGGACACTGAAGCTTTCTTT. Its translation is CASSTQRDTEAFF. V gene TRBV6-1 combines with J gene TRBJ1-1; D call uncertain. The V gene lost 5 bases and the J gene lost 3 bases, with 10 bases spanning the gap. CDR3 length: 13 residues. Germline V gene data show CDR1 as MNHNS and CDR2 as SASEGT.

A single count supports this clone. The CDR3 region has the DNA TGTGCCAGCAGCGTAGGGCTGTCAGGGTATGACACTGAAGCTTTCTTT. Translating it yields CASSVGLSGYDTEAFF. V and J are TRBV9 and TRBJ1-1; D may be TRBD1 (5 bases). From germline, CDR1 is SGDLS and CDR2 YYNGEE. CDR3 length: 16 residues. V was cut by 0 bases and J by 3 bases, with 15 bases left in between.

This clone was picked up a small number of times. This chain uses TRBV9 with TRBJ2-3; weak D call: TRBD1 (6 bases). V was clipped by 3 bases and J by 1 base, with 12 bases between them. CDR3 size: 15 residues. CDR1 SGDLS and CDR2 YYNGEE come from the germline V gene. As DNA, the CDR3 is TGTGCCAGCAGCGCCGGGACACCCCGCACAGATACGCAGTATTTT. It translates to CASSAGTPRTDTQYF.

The chain couples TRBV6-6 to TRBJ2-7; TRBD1 matches at 8 bases. Trimming removed 0 bases from V and 4 bases from J; junction bases left unmatched: 5. CDR3 size: 15 residues. Germline V gene data show CDR1 as MNHNY and CDR2 as SVGAGI (reference sequence). The CDR3: CASSYSSGGLYEQYF. The DNA of the CDR3 is TGTGCCAGCAGTTACTCGTCAGGGGGCCTGTACGAGCAGTACTTC.

V is TRBV9 and J is TRBJ1-2; D not resolved. The CDR3 contains 11 residues. CDR1 SGDLS and CDR2 YYNGEE come from the germline V gene. V lost 4 bases and J lost 3, with 4 bases in between. DNA of the CDR3: TGTGCCAGCAGCCGCGACTATGGCTACACCTTC. Translated, it gives CASSRDYGYTF. Full variable domain (rest looked up from reference TRBV9 and TRBJ1-2): DSGVTQTPKHLITATGQRVTLRCSPRSGDLSVYWYQQSLDQGLQFLIQYYNGEERAKGNILERFSAQQFPDLHSELNLSSLELGDSALYFCASSRDYGYTFGSGTRLTVV.

The genes are TRBV9 and TRBJ1-2; no reliable D call. Germline CDR1 reads SGDLS; CDR2 reads YYNGEE. The CDR3 is made up of 14 amino acids. V lost 0 bases and J lost 4, with 10 bases in between. The CDR3 reads CASSVGEGAYGYTF. Here the CDR3 DNA reads TGTGCCAGCAGCGTAGGGGAGGGAGCCTATGGCTACACCTTC.

V is TRBV4-3 and J is TRBJ1-6; possible D gene TRBD1, 5 bases. From germline, CDR1 is LGHNA and CDR2 YSLEER. The CDR3 spans 11 residues. Trimming cost V 10 bases and J 9 bases, with 10 bases left between them. This CDR3 reads CATGMASPLHF. For the CDR3, the DNA is TGCGCCACAGGGATGGCTTCACCCCTCCACTTT.

This rearrangement joins TRBV27 to TRBJ1-4; possible D gene TRBD1, 5 bases. V lost 6 bases, J lost 10 bases, and 9 bases lay in between. This CDR3 region has 11 residues. Germline loops: CDR1 MNHEY, CDR2 SMNVEV (reference sequence). The CDR3 coding sequence is TGTGCCAGCAGGGCGGGGGGAAAACTGTTTTTT. It specifies CASRAGGKLFF.

This clone came up once. The J gene is TRBJ2-1, the V gene TRBV18, with D possibly being TRBD1 (5 bases). The CDR3 is 14 residues long. V lost 6 bases, J lost 4 bases, and 13 bases lay in between. Germline V gene sequence: CDR1 KGHSH, CDR2 LQKENI. CDR3 coding DNA: TGTGCCAGCTCTCTTGACAGACTTTACAATGAGCAGTTCTTC. Amino acids: CASSLDRLYNEQFF.